Following are 6 T cell receptor beta chains from one sample sequenced in a study of blood T cell repertoires in COVID-19. The repertoire was sequenced with immunoSEQ multiplex PCR; TCRdb's copy has only in-frame clones and lacks some. The sample lists approximately 150,000 clones, more than 75% occurring once. Sequenced sample: peripheral blood. These receptors were obtained from a woman of 80 years or more with COVID-19, enrolled during active disease.

The V call is TRBV4-3, the J call TRBJ2-5; TRBD2 matches at 8 bases. J gave up 3 bases and V 4 bases, and 1 base lay outside the gene matches. CDR1 LGHNA and CDR2 YSLEER come from the germline V gene. This CDR3 is built from 13 residues. CDR3 protein: CASSRSGEETQYF. The CDR3 nucleotides are TGCGCCAGCAGCCGTAGCGGGGAAGAGACCCAGTACTTC.

The chain couples TRBV18 to TRBJ1-2; TRBD1 is a possible D gene (5 bases). V gave up 2 bases and J gave up 4 bases, with 17 bases separating them. The CDR3 runs to 16 residues. Looked up from germline, CDR1 is KGHSH and CDR2 is LQKENI. DNA of the CDR3: TGTGCCAGCTCACCAACAGGCGCTGCGTCGGGCTATGGCTACACCTTC. Translating it yields CASSPTGAASGYGYTF.

The rearrangement uses TRBV28 and TRBJ1-5; D might be TRBD1 (5 bases). Trimming removed 10 bases from V and 3 bases from J, with 16 bases in between. The CDR3 is 14 amino acids. Germline V gives CDR1 MDHEN, CDR2 SYDVKM. The CDR3 DNA reads TGTGCCAACTCGGGCTTAGGGGACAATCAGCCCCAGCATTTT. Protein: CANSGLGDNQPQHF.

This clone was recorded once. The rearrangement uses TRBV5-4 and TRBJ2-2; 10 bases are shared with TRBD2. The CDR3 runs 15 residues. The V segment lost 1 base and the J segment 6 bases; nucleotides outside the gene matches: 3. The germline gives CDR1 SGHNT, CDR2 YYREEE (reference sequence). The CDR3, as DNA: TGTGCCAGCAGCTTGACTAGCGGGACAGCCGGGGAGCTGTTTTTT. As protein: CASSLTSGTAGELFF.

The chain combines TRBV18 with TRBJ2-5; weak D call: TRBD1 (6 bases). V was clipped by 2 bases and J by 3 bases, with 13 bases between them. This CDR3 region has 15 residues. CDR1 KGHSH and CDR2 LQKENI come from the germline V gene. This CDR3 reads CASSPLFQGKETQYF. The CDR3, as DNA: TGTGCCAGCTCACCATTGTTCCAGGGGAAAGAGACCCAGTACTTC. Looking up the rest from reference TRBV18 and TRBJ2-5 gives the full variable domain: NAGVMQNPRHLVRRRGQEARLRCSPMKGHSHVYWYRQLPEEGLKFMVYLQKENIIDESGMPKERFSAEFPKEGPSILRIQQVVRGDSAAYFCASSPLFQGKETQYFGPGTRLLVL.

The V call is TRBV2, the J call TRBJ1-6; 8 positions match TRBD1. This CDR3 comprises 15 residues. Trimming cost V 7 bases and J 5 bases; bases outside gene matches: 7. Per germline, CDR1 SNHLY and CDR2 FYNNEI. For the CDR3, the DNA is TGTGCCAGCAAAGGGAACAGGGGGAATAATTCACCCCTCCACTTT. Translated: CASKGNRGNNSPLHF. Complete variable domain (other parts from reference TRBV2 and TRBJ1-6): EPEVTQTPSHQVTQMGQEVILRCVPISNHLYFYWYRQILGQKVEFLVSFYNNEISEKSEIFDDQFSVERPDGSNFTLKIRSTKLEDSAMYFCASKGNRGNNSPLHFGNGTRLTVT.